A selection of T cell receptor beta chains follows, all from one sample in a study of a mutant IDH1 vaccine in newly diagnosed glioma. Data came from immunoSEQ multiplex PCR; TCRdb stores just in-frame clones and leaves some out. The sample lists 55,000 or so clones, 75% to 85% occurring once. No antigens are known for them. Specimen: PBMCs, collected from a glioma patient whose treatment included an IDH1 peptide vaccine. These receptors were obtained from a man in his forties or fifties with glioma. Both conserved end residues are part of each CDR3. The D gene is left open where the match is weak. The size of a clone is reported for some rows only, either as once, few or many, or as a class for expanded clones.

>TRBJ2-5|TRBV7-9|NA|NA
TGTGCCAGCAGCGGGCTAGCGAGGGAGACCCAGTACTTC
CASSGLARETQYF
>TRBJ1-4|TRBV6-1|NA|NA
TGTGCCAGCACCCGCCCAGAAACTAATGAAAAACTGTTTTTT
CASTRPETNEKLFF
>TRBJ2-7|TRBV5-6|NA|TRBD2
TGTGCCAGCAGCGGGGGAGCGGGGGGGGCCGCTTACGAGCAGTACTTC
CASSGGAGGAAYEQYF
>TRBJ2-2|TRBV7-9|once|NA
TGTGCCAGCAGCCCCGACAGGCTGAACACCGGGGAGCTGTTTTTT
CASSPDRLNTGELFF
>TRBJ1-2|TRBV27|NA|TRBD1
TGTGCCAGCAGTCCCAGGACAGGGGCAGTGGTAGATGGCTACACCTTC
CASSPRTGAVVDGYTF
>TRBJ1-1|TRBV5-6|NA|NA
TGTGCCAGCAGCTTGACGTATAGGAACACTGAAGCTTTCTTT
CASSLTYRNTEAFF
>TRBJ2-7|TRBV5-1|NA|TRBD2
TGCGCCAGCAGCTTGGGGGCGGGGGACCTCTACGAGCAGTACTTC
CASSLGAGDLYEQYF
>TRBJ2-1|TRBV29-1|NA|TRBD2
TGCAGCGCCAGCCTAGCGGGGGCCTACAATGAGCAGTTCTTC
CSASLAGAYNEQFF
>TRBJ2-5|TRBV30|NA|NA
TGTGCCTGGAGTGTAGGTGGCGGTACAGAGACCCAGTACTTC
CAWSVGGGTETQYF
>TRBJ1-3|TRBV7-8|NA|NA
TGTGCCAGCAGCTTTCAGGGTCGGGTCTCTGGAAACACCATATATTTT
CASSFQGRVSGNTIYF
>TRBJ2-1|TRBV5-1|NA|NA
TGCGCCAGCAGCCGGTTAGGGGAAAACAATGAGCAGTTCTTC
CASSRLGENNEQFF
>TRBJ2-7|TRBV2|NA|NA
TGTGCCAGCAGTGATTGGCACTCCTACGAGCAGTACTTC
CASSDWHSYEQYF
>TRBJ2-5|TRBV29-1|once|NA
TGCAGCGTTGACCCGTCGGGGCGAGAGACCCAGTACTTC
CSVDPSGRETQYF
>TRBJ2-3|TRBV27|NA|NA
TGTGCCAGCAGTTTATTTGGCTTTGGGTTGGATACGCAGTATTTT
CASSLFGFGLDTQYF
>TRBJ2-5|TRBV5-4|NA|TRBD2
TGTGCCAGCAGCTTGATGGGCGGGGGGGCCCGGGAGACCCAGTACTTC
CASSLMGGGARETQYF
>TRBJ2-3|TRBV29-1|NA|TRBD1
TGCAGCGTTGTGCCCGGGACAGGGCTTAGCACAGATACGCAGTATTTT
CSVVPGTGLSTDTQYF
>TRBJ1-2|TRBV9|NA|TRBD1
TGTGCCAGCAGCGTAGTCAGGGGGGGCTACACCTTC
CASSVVRGGYTF
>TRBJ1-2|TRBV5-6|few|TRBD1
TGTGCCAGCAGCCATAGGAACCGACAGGGGAGTAACTATGGCTACACCTTC
CASSHRNRQGSNYGYTF
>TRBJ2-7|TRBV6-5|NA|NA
TGTGCCAGCCGCCGCCTAGCCTCCTACGAGCAGTACTTC
CASRRLASYEQYF
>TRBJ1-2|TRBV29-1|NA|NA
TGCAGCGGGGGGCCTCGCGAAAGTGACTATGGCTACACCTTC
CSGGPRESDYGYTF
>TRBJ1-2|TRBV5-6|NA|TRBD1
TGTGCCAGCAGCCTCTGGACAGGACACTATGGCTACACCTTC
CASSLWTGHYGYTF
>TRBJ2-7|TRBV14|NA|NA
TGTGCCAGCAGCCCCGCCGGGCCCTCTTACGAGCAGTACTTC
CASSPAGPSYEQYF
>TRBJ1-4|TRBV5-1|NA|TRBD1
TGCGCCAGCAGCAAAAACAGGGGGCATGAGGAAAAACTGTTTTTT
CASSKNRGHEEKLFF
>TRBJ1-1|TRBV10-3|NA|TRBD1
TGTGCCATCAGTGAGATGGCAGGGGGTAGCACTGAAGCTTTCTTT
CAISEMAGGSTEAFF
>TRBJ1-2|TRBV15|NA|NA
TGTGCCACCAGCAGAGGAGGGACGGGCTATGGCTACACCTTC
CATSRGGTGYGYTF
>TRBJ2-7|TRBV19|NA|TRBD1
TGTGCCAGTAGTTCGGGACAGGGGCCCTACGAGCAGTACTTC
CASSSGQGPYEQYF
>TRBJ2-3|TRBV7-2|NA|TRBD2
TGTGCCAGCAGGGATGGACTAGCGGGGGCGGGGGATACGCAGTATTTT
CASRDGLAGAGDTQYF
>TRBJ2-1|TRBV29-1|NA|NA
TGCAGCGTTGCCTACAATGAGCAGTTCTTC
CSVAYNEQFF
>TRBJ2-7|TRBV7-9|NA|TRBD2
TGTGCCAGCAGCTCCGGACTAGCCGACGAGCAGTACTTC
CASSSGLADEQYF
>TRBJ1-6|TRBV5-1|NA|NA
TGCGCCAGCAGCTTGGTTGCAGGGGACGGGAATTCACCCCTCCACTTT
CASSLVAGDGNSPLHF
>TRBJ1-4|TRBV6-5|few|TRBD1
TGTGCCAGCAGGCCGCAGGGGGCGGGCGAAAAACTGTTTTTT
CASRPQGAGEKLFF
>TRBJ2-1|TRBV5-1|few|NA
TGCGCCAGCAGCTTGGTAGTTGGGTTGAATGAGCAGTTCTTC
CASSLVVGLNEQFF
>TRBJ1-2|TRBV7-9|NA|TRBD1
TGTGCCAGCAGCTTTCGGGACAGGGGAAGCTATGGCTACACCTTC
CASSFRDRGSYGYTF
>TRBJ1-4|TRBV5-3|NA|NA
TGTGCCAGAAGCTTGGTAGGTGCAGGCGCAACTAATGAAAAACTGTTTTTT
CARSLVGAGATNEKLFF
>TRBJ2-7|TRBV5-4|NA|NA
TGTGCCAGCAGCGAGGACGGGCAGGGATCATCCCCCTACGAGCAGTACTTC
CASSEDGQGSSPYEQYF
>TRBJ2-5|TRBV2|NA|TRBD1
TGTGCCAGCAGCCGGGACAGGGGGTCAGGAGAGACCCAGTACTTC
CASSRDRGSGETQYF
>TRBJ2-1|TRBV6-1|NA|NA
TGTGCCAGCTTAACCCTACCGACGAGTATTGAGCAGTTCTTC
CASLTLPTSIEQFF
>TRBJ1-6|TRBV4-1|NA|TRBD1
TGCGCCAGCAGCCAAGTTGGGACAGGGGGTTCACCCCTCCACTTT
CASSQVGTGGSPLHF
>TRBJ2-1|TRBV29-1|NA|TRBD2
TGCAGCGTTGAGGGGCTAGCGGGGGGCACCTACAATGAGCAGTTCTTC
CSVEGLAGGTYNEQFF
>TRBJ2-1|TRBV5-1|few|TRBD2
TGCGCCAGCAACGCGGGGGGGCCTCGGAATGAGCAGTTCTTC
CASNAGGPRNEQFF
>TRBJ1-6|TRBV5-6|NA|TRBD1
TGTGCCAGCAGCTTTTTGTCCCCTGGACAGGGGCAATCACCCCTCCACTTT
CASSFLSPGQGQSPLHF
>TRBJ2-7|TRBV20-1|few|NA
TGCAGTGCTAGATTAGGGGTCGAGCAGTACTTC
CSARLGVEQYF
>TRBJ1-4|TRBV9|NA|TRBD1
TGTGCCAGCAGCGGGACAGGGGTAGGGGAAAAACTGTTTTTT
CASSGTGVGEKLFF
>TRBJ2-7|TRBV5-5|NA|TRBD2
TGTGCCAGCAGCCCGGCGGGGGTTTGGAGCTCCTACGAGCAGTACTTC
CASSPAGVWSSYEQYF